Below are 14 T cell receptor beta chains sequenced from a single sample in a study of CD8+ T cells in alopecia areata. Investigators isolated RNA and reverse transcribed it into cDNA to act as the sequencing template. The method was immunoSEQ multiplex PCR; TCRdb's version includes in-frame clones alone and lacks a portion of them. Of about 30,000 clones in the sample, 62% were seen once. The sequenced sample was NKG2D-high CD8+ T cells sorted from blood. Receptors were obtained from a human donor with alopecia areata.

The rearrangement links TRBV14 to TRBJ2-7, with D maybe TRBD1 (5 bases). CDR1 is SGHDN, CDR2 FVKESK, per germline. V shed 5 bases and J shed 0 bases, with 11 bases lying between them. CDR3 length equals 14 residues. The DNA for the CDR3 is TGTGCCAGCAGCTCCCGACAGTTCTCCTACGAGCAGTACTTC. Its translation: CASSSRQFSYEQYF.

The CDR3 nucleotides are TGCGCCAGCAGCCAACGCGGGGCCTACACAGATACGCAGTATTTT. This gives the protein CASSQRGAYTDTQYF. The chain employs TRBV4-3 and TRBJ2-3; D possibly corresponds to TRBD2 (6 bases). This CDR3 contains 15 residues. The V gene's germline CDR1 is LGHNA and CDR2 YSLEER. Trimming left V 2 bases short and J 2 bases short, with 11 bases between.

This clone occurred a few times. This chain connects TRBV5-1 to TRBJ1-2, with no clear D. The CDR3 contains 13 residues. V gave up 4 bases and J gave up 6 bases, with 13 bases separating them. The germline gives CDR1 SGHRS, CDR2 YFSETQ. The CDR3 region is CASSPSPLDGYTF. The CDR3 region has the DNA TGCGCCAGCAGCCCTAGTCCACTGGATGGCTACACCTTC.

V usage is TRBV27 and J usage is TRBJ1-5, with TRBD1 matching over 7 bases. The CDR3 consists of 14 residues. Germline values: CDR1 MNHEY, CDR2 SMNVEV (reference sequence). Losses at the gene ends were 6 bases for V and 3 bases for J; bases not matched to a gene: 5. The chain's CDR3 is CASSLTGFNQPQHF. The CDR3 DNA sequence: TGTGCCAGCAGCCTGACAGGGTTCAATCAGCCCCAGCATTTT.

This rearrangement joins TRBV30 to TRBJ1-1, with D unclear. The CDR3 is 12 amino acids. Looked up from germline, CDR1 is GTSNPN and CDR2 is SVGIG (reference sequence). Trimming took off 5 bases at V and 1 base at J, with 8 bases between the two ends. Written as DNA, the CDR3 is TGTGCCTGGGGAAGTTCGAACACTGAAGCTTTCTTT. Its protein product is CAWGSSNTEAFF.

The genes are TRBV19 and TRBJ2-7; 7 positions match TRBD1. Germline V CDR1 and CDR2: LNHDA, SQIVND (reference sequence). Trimming took 3 bases from V and 5 from J; bases not matched to a gene: 4. The CDR3 runs to 13 residues. CDR3 region: CASSMGQPHEQYF. CDR3 bases: TGTGCCAGTAGTATGGGACAGCCGCACGAGCAGTACTTC.

The chain is built from TRBV19 and TRBJ2-1, with D tentatively TRBD1 (7 bases). Per germline, CDR1 LNHDA and CDR2 SQIVND (reference sequence). The CDR3 contains 15 residues. V shed 6 bases and J shed 0 bases, with 12 bases lying between them. DNA for the CDR3: TGTGCCAGTAGATACCAGGGGGGCTCCTACAATGAGCAGTTCTTC. Residues: CASRYQGGSYNEQFF. The full variable domain, completed using reference TRBV19 and TRBJ2-1, is DGGITQSPKYLFRKEGQNVTLSCEQNLNHDAMYWYRQDPGQGLRLIYYSQIVNDFQKGDIAEGYSVSREKKESFPLTVTSAQKNPTAFYLCASRYQGGSYNEQFFGPGTRLTVL.

Details on this clone: Distinct nucleotide sequences in the sample also encode this CDR3. The chain carries TRBV30 and TRBJ2-1, with D maybe TRBD2 (5 bases). Germline CDR1 and CDR2: GTSNPN and SVGIG (reference sequence). The CDR3 contains 13 residues. V lost 5 bases and J lost 5, with 13 bases in between. The CDR3 nucleotides are TGTGCCTGGGGACTGGCCAAGAACAATGAGCAGTTCTTC. Its translation is CAWGLAKNNEQFF.

CDR3 sequence: CASSQDYPGLAGGKGEQYF. The CDR3 nucleotides read TGTGCCAGCAGCCAAGATTATCCGGGACTAGCGGGAGGAAAAGGCGAGCAGTACTTC. The gene calls are TRBV4-2 and TRBJ2-7; 15 bases map to TRBD2. The trim removed 0 bases at V and 6 bases at J, leaving 12 bases unmatched. This CDR3 is 19 amino acids long. Germline V gene sequence: CDR1 LGHNA, CDR2 YNFKEQ.

This clone was found once. This chain links TRBV19 with TRBJ2-1; a possible D gene is TRBD1 (5 bases). Germline V gene data show CDR1 as LNHDA and CDR2 as SQIVND (reference sequence). The ends were cut back, 7 bases at V and 5 bases at J, with 15 bases in the middle. The CDR3 totals 14 residues. CDR3 in DNA: TGTGCCAGTACAATAGAGGACACACACAATGAGCAGTTCTTC. Translation gives CASTIEDTHNEQFF. The full variable domain, rest sourced from reference TRBV19 and TRBJ2-1, is DGGITQSPKYLFRKEGQNVTLSCEQNLNHDAMYWYRQDPGQGLRLIYYSQIVNDFQKGDIAEGYSVSREKKESFPLTVTSAQKNPTAFYLCASTIEDTHNEQFFGPGTRLTVL.

The chain employs TRBV2 and TRBJ2-7; 7 bases align to TRBD2. The germline V gene has CDR1 SNHLY and CDR2 FYNNEI. V was clipped by 9 bases and J by 0 bases; unmatched bases: 5. This CDR3 has 13 amino acids. The CDR3 loop is CARTGLDSYEQYF. CDR3 nucleotide sequence: TGTGCCAGAACAGGACTAGACTCCTACGAGCAGTACTTC.

V is TRBV10-1 and J is TRBJ2-2; D unresolved. The CDR3 spans 13 residues. In germline, CDR1 is WNHNN, CDR2 SYGVQD (reference sequence). Trimming shortened V by 3 bases and J by 2 bases, and 4 bases separated the two germline ends. The CDR3 region is CASSERNTGELFF. The DNA for the CDR3 is TGCGCCAGCAGTGAACGAAACACCGGGGAGCTGTTTTTT.

The chain has TRBV29-1 and TRBJ2-3; TRBD2 agrees at 16 bases. J was trimmed by 4 bases and V by 6 bases; bases with no gene match: 4. CDR1 SQVTM and CDR2 ANQGSEA come from the germline V gene. This CDR3 has 15 residues. DNA of the CDR3: TGCAGCGTGGGGACTAGCGGGGGGGTGGCAGATACGCAGTATTTT. Encoded protein: CSVGTSGGVADTQYF.

This clone was seen more than once but under ten times. J is TRBJ2-7 and V is TRBV29-1, with 7 bases that match TRBD1. CDR3 size: 13 residues. The V segment lost 7 bases and the J segment 4 bases; nucleotides outside the gene matches: 10. CDR1 SQVTM and CDR2 ANQGSEA come from the germline V gene. The CDR3 nucleotides are TGCAGCGCCCAAGACAGGGATTCTTACGAGCAGTACTTC. Translated: CSAQDRDSYEQYF.